What follows are 17 T cell receptor beta chains derived from one specimen sequenced in a study of CXCR3-negative and CXCR3-positive naive CD8 T cells. Study results and limitations: Naive cells that were CXCR3-positive had more hydrophobic TRB CDR3s (compared with CXCR3-negative naive cells).

The antigens for these receptors are not known. UMI-tagged TRB cDNA libraries were built via 5' RACE. Using the 5' RACE reads, TCRdb records one entry per CDR3 protein without DNA. This sample's table reports some 130,000 distinct CDR3 sequences. Sequencing used naive CXCR3+ CD8+ T cells from blood. Subset specified: CD45RO-CCR7+CD27+CD95- naive CD8+ T cells expressing CXCR3 (TNR3+). The source is a human donor in good health. Some clones in this sample may be carry-over from other donors' samples.

The chain couples TRBV19 to TRBJ1-1; TCRdb names TRBD1, which stays unverified in the absence of DNA. The CDR3 has 15 residues. CDR1 is LNHDA and CDR2 is SQIVND in the germline V gene (reference sequence). The CDR3 region is CASSISAGGFPEAFF.

The chain links TRBV6-2 or TRBV6-3 to TRBJ2-1; TCRdb designates TRBD2, a call that cannot be tested without DNA. The CDR3 has 14 amino acids. The germline CDR1 and CDR2 sequences are MNHEY and SVGEGT. CDR3 protein: CASSRTSGYNEQFF.

The chain has TRBV5-1 and TRBJ2-7. The CDR3 totals 15 residues. Germline V lookup: CDR1 SGHRS, CDR2 YFSETQ. CDR3 protein: CASSLELAHTYEQYF. The complete variable domain, with remaining parts taken from reference TRBV5-1 and TRBJ2-7, reads KAGVTQTPRYLIKTRGQQVTLSCSPISGHRSVSWYQQTPGQGLQFLFEYFSETQRNKGNFPGRFSGRQFSNSRSEMNVSTLELGDSALYLCASSLELAHTYEQYFGPGTRLTVT.

The rearrangement links TRBV19 to TRBJ1-5; there is no DNA to check the TCRdb D call of TRBD1. The CDR3 has 14 residues. CDR1 is LNHDA, CDR2 SQIVND, per germline (reference sequence). The CDR3 sequence is CASSTATGAGPQHF.

This chain connects TRBV28 to TRBJ2-1. Germline V gene data show CDR1 as MDHEN and CDR2 as SYDVKM. This CDR3 region has 12 residues. CDR3 protein: CASSLIFNEQFF.

V is TRBV29-1 and J is TRBJ2-2; the TCRdb call, TRBD1, lacks DNA for checking. CDR3 length: 13 amino acids. CDR1 and CDR2 (germline): SQVTM, ANQGSEA. The CDR3 loop is CSAGTVNTGELFF.

V is TRBV7-2 and J is TRBJ1-6; TCRdb proposes TRBD1, but this gene call is untestable without DNA. The CDR3 runs 14 residues. Germline CDR1 is SGHTA and CDR2 is FQGNSA. CDR3 sequence: CTSSPDFGGSPLHF.

The chain links TRBV28 to TRBJ1-1; TCRdb lists TRBD1, though no DNA is available to test this call. The germline gives CDR1 MDHEN, CDR2 SYDVKM. The CDR3 covers 16 residues. CDR3 loop: CASIPLTGGWDTEAFF.

The V and J genes are TRBV7-8 and TRBJ2-7. CDR3 length equals 15 residues. Germline V CDR1 and CDR2: SGHVS, FQNEAQ. CDR3: CASSLALDGTYEQYF.

The chain recombines TRBV28 with TRBJ2-7; there is no DNA to check the TCRdb D call of TRBD1. The CDR3 has 15 amino acids. Germline lookup yields CDR1 MDHEN and CDR2 SYDVKM. CDR3 protein: CASSLGVAGPYEQYF.

This chain joins TRBV7-8 and TRBJ2-2; TCRdb proposes TRBD2, but this gene call is untestable without DNA. Germline lookup yields CDR1 SGHVS and CDR2 FQNEAQ. The CDR3 has 15 amino acids. The CDR3 loop is CASSRRTSGGVELFF.

The chain recombines TRBV29-1 with TRBJ1-2; absent DNA, TCRdb's TRBD1 call cannot be checked. The CDR3 is made up of 15 amino acids. Germline V lookup: CDR1 SQVTM, CDR2 ANQGSEA. The CDR3 region is CSVPGQGDANYGYTF.

V and J are TRBV29-1 and TRBJ1-1; the TCRdb call, TRBD1, lacks DNA for checking. Germline CDR1 reads SQVTM; CDR2 reads ANQGSEA. This CDR3 has 13 residues. The CDR3 spells CSVEQGGHTEAFF.

The chain recombines TRBV5-6 with TRBJ2-4. Germline V gives CDR1 SGHDT, CDR2 YYEEEE. CDR3 size: 13 residues. CDR3 protein: CASSLLAENIQYF.

The chain joins TRBV4-3 to TRBJ2-1; TCRdb gives TRBD1 as the D gene, but with no DNA this cannot be confirmed. CDR3 length: 12 residues. Per the germline V gene, CDR1 is LGHNA and CDR2 is YSLEER. CDR3 in amino acids: CASSPGLNEQFF.

V and J are TRBV15 and TRBJ1-2; TCRdb picks TRBD1, but there is no DNA to check that call. Germline-derived CDR1 and CDR2 are LNHNV and YYDKDF (reference sequence). CDR3 length: 16 residues. CDR3 sequence reads: CATSSFSARGSYGYTF.

The chain has TRBV12-3 or TRBV12-4 and TRBJ1-2. The CDR3 extends over 12 amino acids. The CDR3 here is CASTLGSQGYTF.